This T cell receptor (beta chain) was retrieved from a study of T-cell memory formation after mild COVID-19. Each CDR3 protein is one row after TCRdb ran MiXCR on the 5' RACE reads. This repertoire shows under 110,000 distinct CDR3 sequences, about a sixth found once; its top ten account for 25% to 35%. General observations from the study: Certain responding clones were present in pre-infection memory, suggesting participation of cross-reactive memory.

A word on this clonotype: Its antigen is currently unknown.

This clonotype was sampled from an adult woman who had mild COVID-19 (a few samples of this study predate the infection). Cell type and time point are not known. Material: PBMCs or a T cell subset sorted from them (not recorded which).

Here the CDR3 reads CASSLYPGSSYNEQFF. The CDR3 coding sequence is TGTGCCAGCAGCTTATATCCTGGGTCGTCCTACAATGAGCAGTTCTTC. The rearrangement links TRBV7-6 to TRBJ2-1, with unresolved D. The CDR3 contains 16 residues. Germline CDR1 and CDR2: SGHVS and FNYEAQ. The ends were cut back, 2 bases at V and 1 base at J, with 12 bases in the middle.